These 10 T cell receptor beta chains were sequenced from one sample in a study of blood T cell repertoires in COVID-19. The table came from immunoSEQ multiplex PCR; TCRdb's copy has only in-frame clones and leaves some out. The sample carries about 140,000 clones, 70% to 90% recorded once. The material sequenced was peripheral blood. The source is an older woman with acute or convalescent COVID-19.

This clone was seen once. This rearrangement joins TRBV6-1 to TRBJ2-7; 9 nucleotides match TRBD1. V lost 3 bases and J lost 1; bases outside the gene matches: 7. The CDR3 totals 16 residues. From germline, CDR1 is MNHNS and CDR2 SASEGT. The CDR3 DNA follows: TGTGCCAGCAGTGACCCCGGACAGGGGCGGTCCTACGAGCAGTACTTC. This gives the protein CASSDPGQGRSYEQYF.

The chain employs TRBV6-5 and TRBJ1-4; D possibly corresponds to TRBD1 (5 bases). Trimming took 0 bases from V and 1 from J, leaving 9 bases between them. The CDR3 is 16 amino acids. Germline-derived CDR1 and CDR2 are MNHEY and SVGAGI. The CDR3 loop is CASSYSFGGTNEKLFF. The DNA of the CDR3 is TGTGCCAGCAGTTACTCGTTCGGGGGAACTAATGAAAAACTGTTTTTT.

The chain combines TRBV28 with TRBJ2-7; D ambiguous. Deletions cut 4 bases from V and 0 bases from J, with 10 bases between. The CDR3 covers 14 residues. CDR1 is MDHEN and CDR2 is SYDVKM in the germline V gene. DNA of the CDR3: TGTGCCAGCAGTTCGCTCGACATCTCCTACGAGCAGTACTTC. This codes for CASSSLDISYEQYF.

The chain employs TRBV5-4 and TRBJ2-1; 10 bases agree with TRBD1. This CDR3 comprises 15 residues. The trim removed 4 bases at V and 2 bases at J, leaving 3 bases unmatched. The germline gives CDR1 SGHNT, CDR2 YYREEE (reference sequence). CDR3 region: CASSGGQGTYNEQFF. The CDR3 region has the DNA TGTGCCAGCAGCGGGGGACAGGGGACCTACAATGAGCAGTTCTTC.

V is TRBV5-4 and J is TRBJ2-7, with 9 bases identical to TRBD2. The CDR3 runs 14 residues. CDR1 is SGHNT and CDR2 is YYREEE in the germline V gene (reference sequence). V shed 3 bases, J shed 3 bases, and the junction held 4 bases outside the gene matches. In nucleotides, the CDR3 is TGTGCCAGCAGCTCCGGGACTAGCAGCTACGAGCAGTACTTC. Protein product: CASSSGTSSYEQYF.

The chain carries TRBV15 and TRBJ1-5; 7 nucleotides align to TRBD1. V shed 5 bases, J shed 4 bases, and the junction held 8 bases outside the gene matches. Germline CDR1 reads LNHNV; CDR2 reads YYDKDF (reference sequence). The CDR3 sequence is 15 residues long. CDR3 DNA: TGTGCCACCAGCGTAACAGGGGAAGTTAATCAGCCCCAGCATTTT. It specifies CATSVTGEVNQPQHF.

The chain couples TRBV12-3 or TRBV12-4 to TRBJ2-2, with unresolved D. V was clipped by 5 bases and J by 8 bases, with 12 bases between them. CDR3 size: 13 residues. CDR3 in DNA: TGTGCCAGCAGTATACTATTTGGGGGGGAGCTGTTTTTT. Translated: CASSILFGGELFF.

The chain carries TRBV24-1 and TRBJ1-1; 12 nucleotides agree with TRBD1. The CDR3 sequence is 17 residues long. After removal of 2 bases from V and 5 bases from J, the junction contained 8 bases not matched to a gene. The germline V gene encodes CDR1 KGHDR and CDR2 SFDVKD. CDR3 bases: TGTGCCACCAGTGATTCAGGGACAGGGGGCGCGAGAACTGAAGCTTTCTTT. Translation gives CATSDSGTGGARTEAFF.

The rearrangement uses TRBV7-9 and TRBJ2-3; D is unresolved. This CDR3 comprises 15 residues. The V end lost 5 bases, the J end lost 0 bases, and 12 bases lay between the germline ends. Germline loops: CDR1 SEHNR, CDR2 FQNEAQ (reference sequence). The CDR3 nucleotides are TGTGCCAGCAGCCCCGGTATAACTAGCACAGATACGCAGTATTTT. The encoded protein is CASSPGITSTDTQYF.

J is TRBJ2-7 and V is TRBV15; D is possibly TRBD1 (7 bases). The CDR3 extends over 13 amino acids. From germline, CDR1 is LNHNV and CDR2 YYDKDF (reference sequence). Trimming removed 0 bases from V and 7 bases from J, with 10 bases in between. The CDR3 DNA follows: TGTGCCACCAGCAGAGACAGGGGGAGGGAGCAGTACTTC. It is translated as CATSRDRGREQYF. Looking up the rest from reference TRBV15 and TRBJ2-7 gives the full variable domain: DAMVIQNPRYQVTQFGKPVTLSCSQTLNHNVMYWYQQKSSQAPKLLFHYYDKDFNNEADTPDNFQSRRPNTSFCFLDIRSPGLGDTAMYLCATSRDRGREQYFGPGTRLTVT.